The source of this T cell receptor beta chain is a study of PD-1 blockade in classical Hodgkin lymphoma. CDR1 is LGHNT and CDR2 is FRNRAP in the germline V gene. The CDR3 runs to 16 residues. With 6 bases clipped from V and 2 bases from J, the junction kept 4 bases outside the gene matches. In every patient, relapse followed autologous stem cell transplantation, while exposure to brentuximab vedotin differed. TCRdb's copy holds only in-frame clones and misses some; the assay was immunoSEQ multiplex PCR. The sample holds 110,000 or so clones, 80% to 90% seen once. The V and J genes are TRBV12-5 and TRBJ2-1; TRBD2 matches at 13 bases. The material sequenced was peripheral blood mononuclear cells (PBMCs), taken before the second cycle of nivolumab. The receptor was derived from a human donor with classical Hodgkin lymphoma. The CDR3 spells CASGRGLAGPYNEQFF. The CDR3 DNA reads TGTGCTAGTGGCCGGGGACTAGCGGGACCCTACAATGAGCAGTTCTTC. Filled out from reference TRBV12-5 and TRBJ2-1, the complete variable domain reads DARVTQTPRHKVTEMGQEVTMRCQPILGHNTVFWYRQTMMQGLELLAYFRNRAPLDDSGMPKDRFSAEMPDATLATLKIQPSEPRDSAVYFCASGRGLAGPYNEQFFGPGTRLTVL.